The rows below give T cell receptor beta chains drawn from one sample of a study of blood T cell repertoires in COVID-19. Sequenced by immunoSEQ multiplex PCR; TCRdb stores in-frame clones only, minus some. The top ten clones hold roughly 7.4% of a sample with fewer than 650,000 clones, 85% to 90% of them seen once. The sample taken for sequencing was peripheral blood. These TCRs come from a woman between 50 and 59 years old with COVID-19, enrolled during active disease. Both conserved end residues are part of each CDR3. The D gene is left open where the match is weak. Clone size is stated in some rows and not others, as once, few, many or a class when expanded.

clone_size d_call j_call v_call cdr3_aa cdr3_nt
- TRBD2 TRBJ2-3 TRBV3-1/TRBV3-2 CASSQIRGGTDTQYF TGTGCCAGCAGCCAGATCCGGGGGGGCACAGATACGCAGTATTTT
- - TRBJ2-7 TRBV2 CASTSPGGRSAYEQYF TGTGCCAGCACCTCCCCCGGGGGAAGATCAGCCTACGAGCAGTACTTC
- TRBD1 TRBJ1-3 TRBV5-1 CASSFGDRGLGNTIYF TGCGCCAGCAGCTTTGGAGACAGGGGGCTAGGAAACACCATATATTTT
- - TRBJ1-1 TRBV4-1 CASRQIQGREAFF TGCGCCAGCAGGCAAATACAGGGCCGTGAAGCTTTCTTT
- TRBD2 TRBJ2-7 TRBV19 CASSGRGGRDEQYF TGTGCCAGTAGTGGCCGGGGGGGCAGGGACGAGCAGTACTTC
- TRBD2 TRBJ2-2 TRBV3-1/TRBV3-2 CASSQILGGGQGGELFF TGTGCCAGCAGCCAAATCCTAGGCGGGGGGCAAGGCGGGGAGCTGTTTTTT
- TRBD1 TRBJ2-3 TRBV7-2 CASSLVGTGVGDTQYF TGTGCCAGCAGCTTAGTTGGGACAGGGGTTGGAGATACGCAGTATTTT
- TRBD1 TRBJ1-1 TRBV6-5 CASSRQGPTEAFF TGTGCCAGCAGCCGACAGGGCCCCACTGAAGCTTTCTTT
- - TRBJ1-1 TRBV10-2 CASRGFGADTEAFF TGCGCCAGCAGGGGGTTTGGGGCTGACACTGAAGCTTTCTTT
- TRBD2 TRBJ2-3 TRBV2 CASSSSGLAMDTQYF TGTGCCAGCAGTAGCTCGGGACTAGCGATGGATACGCAGTATTTT
- TRBD1 TRBJ2-1 TRBV13 CASSSGTGWSYNEQFF TGTGCCAGCAGCTCCGGGACAGGGTGGTCCTACAATGAGCAGTTCTTC
- TRBD1 TRBJ1-6 TRBV5-1 CASSLVGGGSYNSPLHF TGCGCCAGCAGCTTGGTAGGGGGCGGCTCCTATAATTCACCCCTCCACTTT
- - TRBJ1-4 TRBV30 CACLYSGHEKLFF TGTGCCTGCCTATACAGTGGACACGAAAAACTGTTTTTT
- TRBD1 TRBJ2-5 TRBV19 CASSTRTGPEIQYF TGTGCCAGTAGTACTCGGACAGGGCCTGAGATCCAGTACTTC
once - TRBJ2-7 TRBV7-8 CASSPLGAYEQYF TGTGCCAGCAGCCCTCTCGGGGCCTACGAGCAGTACTTC
few - TRBJ1-6 TRBV5-1 CASRDGGNNSPLHF TGCGCCAGCAGAGACGGAGGGAATAATTCACCCCTCCACTTT
- - TRBJ1-3 TRBV28 CASSSPPWRGSGNTIYF TGTGCCAGCAGTTCTCCCCCCTGGCGGGGCTCTGGAAACACCATATATTTT
- - TRBJ1-1 TRBV18 CASSPLEPGYAEAFF TGTGCCAGCTCACCATTGGAGCCAGGGTACGCTGAAGCTTTCTTT
- TRBD1 TRBJ1-5 TRBV6-5 CASSRDRDSNQPQHF TGTGCCAGCAGTAGGGACAGGGATAGCAATCAGCCCCAGCATTTT
- TRBD1 TRBJ2-7 TRBV11-3 CASSLGTGTYEQYF TGTGCCAGCAGCTTAGGGACAGGGACCTACGAGCAGTACTTC
- - TRBJ1-4 TRBV4-1 CASSQWRGEKLFF TGCGCCAGCAGCCAATGGCGAGGGGAAAAACTGTTTTTT
- - TRBJ2-7 TRBV5-4 CASSAPTTGGRQYF TGTGCCAGCAGCGCTCCAACTACTGGGGGGAGGCAGTACTTC
- - TRBJ1-6 TRBV3-1/TRBV3-2 CASSLRRLGDSPLHF TGTGCCAGCAGCCTCCGACGGTTGGGCGATTCACCCCTCCACTTT
- - TRBJ1-5 TRBV30 CAWKQSNQPQHF TGTGCCTGGAAACAAAGCAATCAGCCCCAGCATTTT
- - TRBJ1-5 TRBV7-2 CASSPAGPNQPQHF TGTGCCAGCAGCCCAGCGGGCCCCAATCAGCCCCAGCATTTT
- TRBD1 TRBJ1-4 TRBV5-6 CASSLRRIPPGQSNEKLFF TGTGCCAGCAGCTTGCGAAGGATCCCCCCGGGACAGAGTAATGAAAAACTGTTTTTT
- - TRBJ2-7 TRBV29-1 CSVGGYSSYEQYF TGCAGCGTTGGCGGGTATAGCTCCTACGAGCAGTACTTC
- - TRBJ2-2 TRBV19 CASRVVGENTGELFF TGTGCCAGTCGGGTTGTAGGCGAGAACACCGGGGAGCTGTTTTTT
- - TRBJ1-5 TRBV9 CASSLGASNQPQHF TGTGCCAGCAGCCTGGGGGCCTCTAATCAGCCCCAGCATTTT
- TRBD1 TRBJ1-5 TRBV19 CASKGGGQGGQPQHF TGTGCCAGTAAGGGCGGGGGACAGGGCGGTCAGCCCCAGCATTTT
- TRBD1 TRBJ2-7 TRBV5-1 CASSSDRVYEQYF TGCGCCAGCAGCTCGGACAGGGTCTACGAGCAGTACTTC
- - TRBJ2-2 TRBV7-8 CASSLALGAGELFF TGTGCCAGCAGCTTAGCGCTGGGAGCGGGGGAGCTGTTTTTT
- - TRBJ1-1 TRBV5-6 CASSQPVGGDTEAFF TGTGCCAGCAGCCAACCGGTAGGAGGGGACACTGAAGCTTTCTTT
- - TRBJ1-1 TRBV30 CAWSVTIPTEAFF TGTGCCTGGAGTGTTACAATTCCCACTGAAGCTTTCTTT